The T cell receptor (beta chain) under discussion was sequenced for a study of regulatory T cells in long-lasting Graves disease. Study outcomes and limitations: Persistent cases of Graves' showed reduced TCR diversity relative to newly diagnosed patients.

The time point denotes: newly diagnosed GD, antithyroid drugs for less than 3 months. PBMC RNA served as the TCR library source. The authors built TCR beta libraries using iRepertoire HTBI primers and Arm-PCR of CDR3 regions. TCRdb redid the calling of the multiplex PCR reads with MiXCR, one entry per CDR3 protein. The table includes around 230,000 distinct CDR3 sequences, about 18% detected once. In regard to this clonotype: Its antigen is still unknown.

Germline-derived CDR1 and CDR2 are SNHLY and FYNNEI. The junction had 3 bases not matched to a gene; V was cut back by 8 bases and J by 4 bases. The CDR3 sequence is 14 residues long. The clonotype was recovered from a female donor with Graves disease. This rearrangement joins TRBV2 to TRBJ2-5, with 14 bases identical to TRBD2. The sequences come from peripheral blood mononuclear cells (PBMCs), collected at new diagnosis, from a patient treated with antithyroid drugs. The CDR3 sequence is CASGGLAGGETQYF. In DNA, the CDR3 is TGTGCCAGCGGTGGACTAGCGGGAGGAGAGACCCAGTACTTC.